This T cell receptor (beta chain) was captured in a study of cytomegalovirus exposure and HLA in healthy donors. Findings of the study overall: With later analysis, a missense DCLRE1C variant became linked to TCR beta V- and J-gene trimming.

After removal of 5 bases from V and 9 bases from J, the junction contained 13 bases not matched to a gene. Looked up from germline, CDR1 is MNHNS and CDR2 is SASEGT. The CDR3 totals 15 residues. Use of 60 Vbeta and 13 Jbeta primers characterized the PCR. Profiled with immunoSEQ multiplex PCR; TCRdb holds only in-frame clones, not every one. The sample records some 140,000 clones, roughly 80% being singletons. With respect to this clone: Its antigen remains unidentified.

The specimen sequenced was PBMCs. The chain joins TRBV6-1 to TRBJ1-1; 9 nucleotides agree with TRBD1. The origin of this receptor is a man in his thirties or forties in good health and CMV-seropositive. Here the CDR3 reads CASSLRGTGRGKAFF. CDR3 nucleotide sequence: TGTGCCAGCAGTCTAAGAGGGACAGGGAGGGGTAAAGCTTTCTTT.